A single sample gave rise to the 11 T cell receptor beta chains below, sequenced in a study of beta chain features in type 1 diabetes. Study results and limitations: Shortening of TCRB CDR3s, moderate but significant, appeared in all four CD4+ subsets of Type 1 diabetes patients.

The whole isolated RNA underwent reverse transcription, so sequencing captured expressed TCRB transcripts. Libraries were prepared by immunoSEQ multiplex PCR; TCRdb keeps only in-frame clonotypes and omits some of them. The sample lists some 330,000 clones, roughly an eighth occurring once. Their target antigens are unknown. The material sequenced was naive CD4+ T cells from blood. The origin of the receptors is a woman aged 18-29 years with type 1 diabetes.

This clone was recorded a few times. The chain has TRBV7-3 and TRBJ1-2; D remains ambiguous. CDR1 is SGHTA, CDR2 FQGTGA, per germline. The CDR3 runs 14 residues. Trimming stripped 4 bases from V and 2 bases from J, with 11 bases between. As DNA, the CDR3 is TGTGCCAGCAGCTCAAATCCGGGAAACTATGGCTACACCTTC. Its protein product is CASSSNPGNYGYTF.

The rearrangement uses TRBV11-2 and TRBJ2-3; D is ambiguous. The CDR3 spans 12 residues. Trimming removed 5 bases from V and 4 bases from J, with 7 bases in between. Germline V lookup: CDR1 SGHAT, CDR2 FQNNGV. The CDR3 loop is CASSLPADTQYF. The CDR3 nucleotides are TGTGCCAGCAGCCTACCCGCAGATACGCAGTATTTT.

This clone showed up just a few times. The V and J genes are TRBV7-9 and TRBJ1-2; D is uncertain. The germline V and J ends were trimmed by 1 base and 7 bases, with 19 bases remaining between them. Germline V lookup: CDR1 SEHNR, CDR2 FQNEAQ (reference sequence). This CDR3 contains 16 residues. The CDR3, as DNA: TGTGCCAGCAGCTTAGAGCGCGGCAGTTCCTTTGGTGGCTACACCTTC. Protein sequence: CASSLERGSSFGGYTF.

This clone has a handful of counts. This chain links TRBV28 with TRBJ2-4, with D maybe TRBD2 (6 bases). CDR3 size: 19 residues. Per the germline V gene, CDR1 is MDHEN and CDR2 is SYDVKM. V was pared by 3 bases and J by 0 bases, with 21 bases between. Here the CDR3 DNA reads TGTGCCAGCAGTTTGTGGGGCGCTGGGCGGGACTTAGCCAAAAACATTCAGTACTTC. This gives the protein CASSLWGAGRDLAKNIQYF. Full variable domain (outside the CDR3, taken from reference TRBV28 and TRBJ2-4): DVKVTQSSRYLVKRTGEKVFLECVQDMDHENMFWYRQDPGLGLRLIYFSYDVKMKEKGDIPEGYSVSREKKERFSLILESASTNQTSMYLCASSLWGAGRDLAKNIQYFGAGTRLSVL.

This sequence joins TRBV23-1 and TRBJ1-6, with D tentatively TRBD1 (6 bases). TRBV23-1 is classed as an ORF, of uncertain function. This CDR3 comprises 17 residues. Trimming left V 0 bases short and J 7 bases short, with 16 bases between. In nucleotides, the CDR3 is TGCGCCAGCAGTCAATCCAGGTACAGGGTTGAGAATTCACCCCTCCACTTT. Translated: CASSQSRYRVENSPLHF.

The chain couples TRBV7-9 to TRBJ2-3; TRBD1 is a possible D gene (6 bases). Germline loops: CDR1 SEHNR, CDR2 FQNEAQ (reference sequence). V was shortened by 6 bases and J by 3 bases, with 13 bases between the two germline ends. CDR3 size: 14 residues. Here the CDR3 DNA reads TGTGCCAGCAGGCGGACAGTTCGTACAGATACGCAGTATTTT. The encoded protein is CASRRTVRTDTQYF.

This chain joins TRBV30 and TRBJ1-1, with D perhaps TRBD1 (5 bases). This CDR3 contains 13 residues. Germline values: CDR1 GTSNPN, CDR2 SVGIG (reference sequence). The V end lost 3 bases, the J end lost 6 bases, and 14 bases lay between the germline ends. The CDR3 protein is CAWSSRVVAEAFF. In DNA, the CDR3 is TGTGCCTGGAGCAGCAGGGTAGTCGCTGAAGCTTTCTTT. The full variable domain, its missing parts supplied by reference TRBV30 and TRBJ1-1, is SQTIHQWPATLVQPVGSPLSLECTVEGTSNPNLYWYRQAAGRGLQLLFYSVGIGQISSEVPQNLSASRPQDRQFILSSKKLLLSDSGFYLCAWSSRVVAEAFFGQGTRLTVV.

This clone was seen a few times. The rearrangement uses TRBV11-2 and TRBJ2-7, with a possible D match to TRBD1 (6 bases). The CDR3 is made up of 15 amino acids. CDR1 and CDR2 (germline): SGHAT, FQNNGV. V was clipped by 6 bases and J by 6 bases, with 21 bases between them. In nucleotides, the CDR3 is TGTGCCAGCAGGAAGAGCGGACAGCTGCCTGTCGAGCAGTACTTC. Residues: CASRKSGQLPVEQYF.

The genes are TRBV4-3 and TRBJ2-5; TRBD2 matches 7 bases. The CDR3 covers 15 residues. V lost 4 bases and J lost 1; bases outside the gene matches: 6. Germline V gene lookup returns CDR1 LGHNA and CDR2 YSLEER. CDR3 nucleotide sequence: TGCGCCAGCAGCCTCCTACTAGCGACCCAAGAGACCCAGTACTTC. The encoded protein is CASSLLLATQETQYF.

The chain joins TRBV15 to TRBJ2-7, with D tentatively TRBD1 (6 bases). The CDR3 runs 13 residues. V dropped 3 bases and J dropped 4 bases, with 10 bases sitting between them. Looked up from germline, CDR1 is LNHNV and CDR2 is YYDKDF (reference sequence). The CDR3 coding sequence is TGTGCCACCAGCAGGAGACAGGATTACGAGCAGTACTTC. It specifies CATSRRQDYEQYF.

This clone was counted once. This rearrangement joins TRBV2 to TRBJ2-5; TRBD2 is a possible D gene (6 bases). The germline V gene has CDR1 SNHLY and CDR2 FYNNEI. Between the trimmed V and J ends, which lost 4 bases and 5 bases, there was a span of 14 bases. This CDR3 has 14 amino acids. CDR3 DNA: TGTGCCAGCAGTGGTGGGAGGAAGGGGGAGACCCAGTACTTC. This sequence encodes CASSGGRKGETQYF.